Shown below are 10 T cell receptor beta chains from a single sample sequenced in a study of blood T cell repertoires in COVID-19 (dated by TCRdb to 2018 to 2020). Library creation used the immunoSEQ multiplex PCR assay. TCRdb obtained this table from immuneACCESS and retained in-frame rearrangements with V and J assigned. These tables miss some clones; where compared with another copy, unresolved V genes account for less than half of the shortfall, and the remainder is unexplained. This sample gives 250,000 to 300,000 clones in total; roughly 90% of them show up just once. The ten largest clones take up 2.2% of the sample. Sample: peripheral blood. The receptor source for this set is a woman between 45 and 60 years old who had recovered from COVID-19.

The chain uses TRBV10-3 and TRBJ2-3; D may be TRBD1 (5 bases). Germline CDR1 and CDR2: ENHRY and SYGVKD. This CDR3 comprises 13 residues. The V end lost 6 bases, the J end lost 2 bases, and 9 bases lay between the germline ends. CDR3 amino acids: CAIRRQTTDTQYF. CDR3 bases: TGTGCCATCAGGAGACAGACCACAGATACGCAGTATTTT.

The chain has TRBV7-9 and TRBJ1-1, with TRBD1 matching 7 bases. Germline loops: CDR1 SEHNR, CDR2 FQNEAQ (reference sequence). CDR3 length: 15 amino acids. After removal of 4 bases from V and 5 bases from J, the junction contained 10 bases not matched to a gene. The CDR3 reads CASSSITGVGTEAFF. In DNA form, the CDR3 reads TGTGCCAGCAGCTCAATTACAGGGGTTGGGACTGAAGCTTTCTTT.

This clone has only a few counts. The genes are TRBV6-1 and TRBJ1-2, with D uncertain. The CDR3 is 13 residues long. Germline CDR1 is MNHNS and CDR2 is SASEGT. V was shortened by 3 bases and J by 4 bases, with 9 bases between the two germline ends. The CDR3 sequence: CASSEAETYGYTF. The CDR3 coding sequence is TGTGCCAGCAGTGAGGCGGAGACCTATGGCTACACCTTC.

V usage is TRBV5-5 and J usage is TRBJ1-1, with D possibly TRBD1 on 6 matching bases. Trimming shortened V by 7 bases and J by 0 bases, and 10 bases separated the two germline ends. Germline CDR1 reads SGHKS; CDR2 reads YYEKEE (reference sequence). The CDR3 sequence is 13 residues long. CDR3 DNA: TGTGCCAGCCCAGGGGAATTGAACACTGAAGCTTTCTTT. As protein: CASPGELNTEAFF.

This chain uses TRBV7-8 with TRBJ1-2; D not certain. Trimming removed 2 bases from V and 0 bases from J, with 4 bases in between. The CDR3 length is 13 residues. Germline loops: CDR1 SGHVS, CDR2 FQNEAQ. This CDR3 reads CASSLPANYGYTF. The CDR3 DNA follows: TGTGCCAGCAGCTTACCCGCTAACTATGGCTACACCTTC.

The chain joins TRBV7-3 to TRBJ1-4, with a weak D call TRBD1 (6 bases). The germline V and J ends were trimmed by 5 bases and 8 bases, with 12 bases remaining between them. Per germline, CDR1 SGHTA and CDR2 FQGTGA. This CDR3 is 13 amino acids long. CDR3 residues: CASSAGAQEKLFF. The CDR3 DNA reads as TGTGCCAGCAGCGCGGGGGCCCAGGAAAAACTGTTTTTT.

This sequence joins TRBV7-2 and TRBJ1-1; D remains ambiguous. Between the trimmed V and J ends, which lost 3 bases and 0 bases, there was a span of 5 bases. From germline, CDR1 is SGHTA and CDR2 FQGNSA. The CDR3 contains 13 residues. The CDR3 nucleotides read TGTGCCAGCAGCTTGAGTATGAACACTGAAGCTTTCTTT. It encodes CASSLSMNTEAFF.

The CDR3 DNA follows: TGTGCCAGCAGCCTTAACACCGGGGAGCTGTTTTTT. Translated, it gives CASSLNTGELFF. J is TRBJ2-2 and V is TRBV7-2; D not resolved. Deletions cut 5 bases from V and 2 bases from J, with 3 bases between. CDR1 SGHTA and CDR2 FQGNSA come from the germline V gene. The length of the CDR3 is 12 residues.

The rearrangement uses TRBV1 and TRBJ2-7; the listed D gene, TRBD2, was not tested against the DNA. TRBV1 is shown as a pseudogene. CDR3 length: 16 residues. CDR3 amino acids: CTSSQDLSGSSYEQYF. In nucleotides, the CDR3 is TGCACCAGCAGCCAAGATCTAAGCGGTAGCTCCTACGAGCAGTACTTC.

The chain uses TRBV6-5 and TRBJ2-3; D is perhaps TRBD1 (5 bases). Germline V gene sequence: CDR1 MNHEY, CDR2 SVGAGI. There are 14 residues in the CDR3. Trimming removed 6 bases at V and 0 bases at J, with 10 bases between. CDR3 bases: TGTGCCAGCAGCAGGACATCTAGCACAGATACGCAGTATTTT. This translates into CASSRTSSTDTQYF.